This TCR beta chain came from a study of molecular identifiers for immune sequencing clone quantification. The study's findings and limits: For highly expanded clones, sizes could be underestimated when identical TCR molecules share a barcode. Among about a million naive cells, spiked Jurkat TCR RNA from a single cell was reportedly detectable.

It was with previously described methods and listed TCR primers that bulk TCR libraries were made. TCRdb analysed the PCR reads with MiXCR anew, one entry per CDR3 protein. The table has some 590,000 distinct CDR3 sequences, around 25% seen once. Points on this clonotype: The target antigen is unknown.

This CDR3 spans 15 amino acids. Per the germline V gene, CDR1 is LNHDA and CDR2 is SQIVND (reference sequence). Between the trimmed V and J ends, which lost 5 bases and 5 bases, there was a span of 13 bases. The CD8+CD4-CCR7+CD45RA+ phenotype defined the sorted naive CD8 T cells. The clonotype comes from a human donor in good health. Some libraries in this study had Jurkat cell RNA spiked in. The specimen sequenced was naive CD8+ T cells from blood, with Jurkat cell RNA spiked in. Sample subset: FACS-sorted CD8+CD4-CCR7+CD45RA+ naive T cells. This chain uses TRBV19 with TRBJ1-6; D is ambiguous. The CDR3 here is CASSVTGADNSPLHF. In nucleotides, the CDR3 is TGTGCCAGTAGTGTCACGGGTGCGGATAATTCACCCCTCCACTTT.